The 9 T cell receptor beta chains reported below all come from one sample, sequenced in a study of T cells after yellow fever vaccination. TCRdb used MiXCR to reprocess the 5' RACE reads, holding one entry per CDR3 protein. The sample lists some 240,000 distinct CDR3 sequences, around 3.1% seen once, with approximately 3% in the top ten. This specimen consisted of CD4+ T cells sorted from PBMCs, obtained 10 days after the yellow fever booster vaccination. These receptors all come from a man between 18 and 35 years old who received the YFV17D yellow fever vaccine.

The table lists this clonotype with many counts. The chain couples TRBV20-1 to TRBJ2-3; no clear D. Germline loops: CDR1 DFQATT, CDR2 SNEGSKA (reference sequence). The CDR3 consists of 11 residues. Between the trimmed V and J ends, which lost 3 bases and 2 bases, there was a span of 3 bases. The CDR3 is CSARFTDTQYF. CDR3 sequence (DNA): TGCAGTGCTAGGTTCACAGATACGCAGTATTTT.

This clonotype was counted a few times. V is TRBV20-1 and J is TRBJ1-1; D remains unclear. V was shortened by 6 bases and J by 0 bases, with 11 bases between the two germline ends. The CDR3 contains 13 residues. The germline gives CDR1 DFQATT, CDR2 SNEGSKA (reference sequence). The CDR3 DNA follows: TGCAGTGCCCGGACGAGGATGAACACTGAAGCTTTCTTT. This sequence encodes CSARTRMNTEAFF.

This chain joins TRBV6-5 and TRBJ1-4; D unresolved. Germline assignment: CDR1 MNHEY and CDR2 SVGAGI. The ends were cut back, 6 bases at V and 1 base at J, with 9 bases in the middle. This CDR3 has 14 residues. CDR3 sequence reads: CASRGRRTNEKLFF. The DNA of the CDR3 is TGTGCCAGCAGGGGAAGGAGAACTAATGAAAAACTGTTTTTT.

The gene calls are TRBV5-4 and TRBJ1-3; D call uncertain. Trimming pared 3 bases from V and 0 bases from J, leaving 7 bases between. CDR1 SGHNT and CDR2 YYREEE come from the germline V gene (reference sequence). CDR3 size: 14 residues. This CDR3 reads CASSSPDSGNTIYF. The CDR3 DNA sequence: TGTGCCAGCAGCTCCCCGGACTCTGGAAACACCATATATTTT.

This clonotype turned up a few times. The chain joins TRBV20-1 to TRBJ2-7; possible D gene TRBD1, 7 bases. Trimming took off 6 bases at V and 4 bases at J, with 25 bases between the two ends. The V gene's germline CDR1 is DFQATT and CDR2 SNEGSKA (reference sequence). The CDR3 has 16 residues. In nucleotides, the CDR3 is TGCAGTGCCCTGAGAGGAGGGACAGCGGCCCCTTACGAGCAGTACGTC. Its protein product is CSALRGGTAAPYEQYV.

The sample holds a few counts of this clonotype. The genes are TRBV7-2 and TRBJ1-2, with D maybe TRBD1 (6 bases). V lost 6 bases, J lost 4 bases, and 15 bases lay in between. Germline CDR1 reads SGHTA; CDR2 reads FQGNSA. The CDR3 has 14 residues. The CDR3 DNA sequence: TGTGCCAGCAGGGAAGGGGGGGGGACCTATGGCTACACCTTC. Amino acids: CASREGGGTYGYTF.

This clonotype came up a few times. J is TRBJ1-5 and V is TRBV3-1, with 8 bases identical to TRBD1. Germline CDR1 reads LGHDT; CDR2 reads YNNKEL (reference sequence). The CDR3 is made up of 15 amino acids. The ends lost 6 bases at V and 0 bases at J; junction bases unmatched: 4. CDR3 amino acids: CASSSDRGSNQPQHF. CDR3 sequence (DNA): TGTGCCAGCAGTTCCGACAGGGGTAGCAATCAGCCCCAGCATTTT.

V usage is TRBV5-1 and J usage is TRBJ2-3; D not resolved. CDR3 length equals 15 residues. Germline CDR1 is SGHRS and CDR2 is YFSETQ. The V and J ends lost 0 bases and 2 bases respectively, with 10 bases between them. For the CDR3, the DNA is TGCGCCAGCAGCTTGGGCCAGGCCAACACAGATACGCAGTATTTT. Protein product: CASSLGQANTDTQYF.

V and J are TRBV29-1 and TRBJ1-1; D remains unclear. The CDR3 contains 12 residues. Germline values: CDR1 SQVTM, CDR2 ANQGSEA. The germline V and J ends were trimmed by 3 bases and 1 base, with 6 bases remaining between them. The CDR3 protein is CSVDSQNTEAFF. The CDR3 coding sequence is TGCAGCGTTGATTCACAGAACACTGAAGCTTTCTTT.